A selection of T cell receptor beta chains follows, all from one sample in a study of CD8 T cells in Susac syndrome. TCRdb re-analysed the immunoSEQ multiplex PCR reads in MiXCR, keeping a single row per CDR3 protein. The data show approximately 180,000 distinct CDR3 sequences, about 94% seen once. The sample consisted of CD4+ T cells from PBMCs. These receptors were collected from a human donor with Susac syndrome. Each CDR3 is given with its conserved first and last residue. D genes are given only for firm matches. Clone size, where shown, is once, few, many, or a class for clones that have expanded.

>once|TRBD1|TRBJ2-4|TRBV14
CASSQEAIGTGEDKNIQYF
TGTGCCAGCAGCCAGGAGGCAATCGGGACAGGAGAAGACAAAAACATTCAGTACTTC
>NA|NA|TRBJ1-1|TRBV21-1
CASEGEGMNTEAFF
TGTGCCAGCGAAGGGGAAGGGATGAACACTGAAGCTTTCTTT
>NA|NA|TRBJ2-1|TRBV30
CAWTPTYNEQFF
TGTGCCTGGACGCCTACCTACAATGAGCAGTTCTTC
>once|NA|TRBJ2-1|TRBV5-1
CASSPTAANEQFF
TGCGCCAGCAGCCCCACCGCGGCCAATGAGCAGTTCTTC
>NA|TRBD2|TRBJ2-7|TRBV3-1
CASRETGTSHEQYF
TGTGCCAGCAGGGAAACCGGGACTAGTCACGAGCAGTACTTC
>NA|NA|TRBJ1-3|TRBV12-3/TRBV12-4
CASSPVPRSGNTIYF
TGTGCCAGCAGCCCCGTCCCGCGCTCTGGAAACACCATATATTTT
>NA|NA|TRBJ2-3|TRBV5-1
CASSFRSFSTDTQYF
TGCGCCAGCAGCTTCCGATCCTTTAGCACAGATACGCAGTATTTT
>NA|TRBD1|TRBJ2-2|TRBV3-1
CASSQGQGNTGELFF
TGTGCCAGCAGTCAGGGACAGGGGAACACCGGGGAGCTGTTTTTT
>NA|NA|TRBJ2-7|TRBV20-1
CSAVGADRRSSYEQYF
TGCAGTGCCGTAGGGGCAGATCGAAGGAGCTCCTACGAGCAGTACTTC
>once|NA|TRBJ1-2|TRBV20-1
CSARGYGYTF
TGCAGTGCTAGAGGCTATGGCTACACCTTC
>NA|TRBD1|TRBJ1-2|TRBV20-1
CSANPSPDRGGGYTF
TGCAGTGCTAACCCCTCTCCGGACAGGGGAGGTGGCTACACCTTC
>NA|NA|TRBJ2-3|TRBV7-9
CASSLVGVGTDTQYF
TGTGCCAGCAGCTTAGTCGGGGTTGGCACAGATACGCAGTATTTT
>NA|TRBD2|TRBJ2-5|TRBV27
CASSSQPGLASETQYF
TGTGCCAGCAGTTCACAACCGGGACTAGCGTCCGAGACCCAGTACTTC
>NA|NA|TRBJ1-4|TRBV20-1
CSARDYRVGGYLFF
TGCAGTGCTAGAGATTACCGTGTGGGGGGTTACCTGTTTTTT
>NA|NA|TRBJ2-3|TRBV7-8
CASSLLLRLNTDTQYF
TGTGCCAGCAGCCTCCTACTTCGACTTAACACAGATACGCAGTATTTT
>NA|NA|TRBJ2-3|TRBV2
CASSEVVAYTDTQYF
TGTGCCAGCAGTGAAGTGGTTGCCTACACAGATACGCAGTATTTT
>NA|NA|TRBJ2-7|TRBV2
CASKVRDRSYEQYF
TGTGCCAGCAAGGTGCGGGACAGATCCTACGAGCAGTACTTC
>once|NA|TRBJ1-6|TRBV27
CASSFLAALSSPLHF
TGTGCCAGCAGTTTTCTGGCAGCCCTTAGTTCACCCCTCCACTTT
>NA|TRBD2|TRBJ2-3|TRBV4-2
CASSPREGPDTQYF
TGTGCCAGCAGCCCCAGGGAGGGGCCAGATACGCAGTATTTT
>NA|NA|TRBJ2-5|TRBV7-9
CASSLVSGRGETQYF
TGTGCCAGCAGCTTAGTTTCAGGGCGCGGAGAGACCCAGTACTTC
>once|NA|TRBJ1-1|TRBV29-1
CSGGGGKGTEAFF
TGCAGCGGGGGGGGAGGAAAAGGCACTGAAGCTTTCTTT
>NA|NA|TRBJ2-7|TRBV30
CAWSSVQGGEQYF
TGTGCCTGGAGTTCGGTCCAGGGCGGGGAGCAGTACTTC
>NA|TRBD2|TRBJ2-1|TRBV7-2
CASSIRTSGGINEQFF
TGTGCCAGCAGCATCCGGACTAGCGGGGGCATCAATGAGCAGTTCTTC
>NA|TRBD2|TRBJ2-1|TRBV20-1
CSATPGEAGGWNEQFF
TGCAGTGCTACCCCCGGGGAGGCGGGGGGTTGGAATGAGCAGTTCTTC
>NA|NA|TRBJ1-2|TRBV4-1
CASSQDLTVDGYTF
TGCGCCAGCAGCCAAGATTTGACGGTAGATGGCTACACCTTC
>NA|TRBD2|TRBJ2-5|TRBV5-6
CASSLLASGNAETQYF
TGTGCCAGCAGCTTGTTGGCTAGCGGGAACGCGGAGACCCAGTACTTC
>NA|TRBD1|TRBJ1-5|TRBV2
CASVVGTGDSQPQHF
TGTGCCAGCGTCGTCGGGACAGGGGATAGTCAGCCCCAGCATTTT
>NA|TRBD1|TRBJ1-1|TRBV5-4
CASSGGQGRTEAFF
TGTGCCAGCAGCGGGGGACAGGGCCGCACTGAAGCTTTCTTT
>once|NA|TRBJ1-5|TRBV6-5
CASSYSAANQPQHF
TGTGCCAGCAGTTACTCGGCCGCTAATCAGCCCCAGCATTTT
>NA|TRBD1|TRBJ1-1|TRBV12-3/TRBV12-4
CASSIGQDLPEAFF
TGTGCCAGCAGCATCGGACAGGACTTACCTGAAGCTTTCTTT
>NA|TRBD1|TRBJ2-3|TRBV5-1
CASFDRGRGDTQYF
TGCGCCAGCTTCGACAGGGGGCGCGGAGATACGCAGTATTTT
>NA|NA|TRBJ1-2|TRBV7-2
CASSLFEKGYTF
TGTGCCAGCAGCTTATTCGAAAAAGGCTACACCTTC